This T cell receptor (beta chain) is from a study of CD8 T cells in ankylosing spondylitis. Per the germline V gene, CDR1 is LGHNA and CDR2 is YNFKEQ. V was pared by 4 bases and J by 2 bases, with 11 bases between. The length of the CDR3 is 15 residues. Each TCR beta library was made by quantitative 5'-RACE that incorporated molecular barcodes. One entry per CDR3 protein results from TCRdb running MiXCR on the 5' RACE reads. The sample records a few hundred thousand distinct CDR3 sequences, about a fifth being singletons. Whole-study results and caveats: Disease-associated clones were reportedly significantly overrepresented in matched ankylosing spondylitis synovial fluid. CD8+ by phenotype, disease-linked clones were relatively rare in peripheral blood. One TCR beta motif, made up of roughly 8 highly homologous variants, appeared characteristic of ankylosing spondylitis blood. A number of the motif variants had already been described in reactive arthritis synovial fluid and blood.

About this clonotype itself: Antigen specificity is unknown.

The chain has TRBV4-2 and TRBJ2-2; D is perhaps TRBD2 (5 bases). The receptor comes from a male donor with ankylosing spondylitis. The sample taken for sequencing was blood, either unsorted or a sorted T cell fraction (not recorded which). CDR3 coding DNA: TGTGCCAGCAGCCCGCTTAGCGCCAACACCGGGGAGCTGTTTTTT. It codes for CASSPLSANTGELFF.